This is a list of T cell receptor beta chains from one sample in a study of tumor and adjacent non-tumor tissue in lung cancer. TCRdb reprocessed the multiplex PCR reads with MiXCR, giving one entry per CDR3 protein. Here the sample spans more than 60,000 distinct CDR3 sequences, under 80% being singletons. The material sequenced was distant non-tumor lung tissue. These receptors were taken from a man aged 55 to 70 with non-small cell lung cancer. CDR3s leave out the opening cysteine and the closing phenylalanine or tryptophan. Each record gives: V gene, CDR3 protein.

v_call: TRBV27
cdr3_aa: ASSLSGAETVETQY

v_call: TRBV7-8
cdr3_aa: ASSLVGGGNQPQH

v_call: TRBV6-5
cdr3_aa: AICYTSAVLRGYT

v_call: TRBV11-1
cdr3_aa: ASSLASGAGAF

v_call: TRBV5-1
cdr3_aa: AISLEGNDYKQY

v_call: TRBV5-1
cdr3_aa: ASSSEPNAEAF

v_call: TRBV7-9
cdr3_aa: ASSPSRGETQH

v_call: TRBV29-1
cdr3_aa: SVIETNYGYI

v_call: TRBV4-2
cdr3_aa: ASSPTGNRDGQY

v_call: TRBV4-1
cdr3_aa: TSSLRESTGELF

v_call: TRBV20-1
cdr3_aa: SVTGGRDQPQH

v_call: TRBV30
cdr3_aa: TWSVIMNTGELF

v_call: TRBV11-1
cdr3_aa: ASSLAGSTDTQY

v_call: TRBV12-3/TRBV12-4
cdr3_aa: ANSLSPQETQS

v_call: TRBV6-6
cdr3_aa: ASSNGGDYGYT

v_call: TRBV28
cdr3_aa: ASRSGTENEKPF

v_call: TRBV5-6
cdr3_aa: ASSSGGRKDYT

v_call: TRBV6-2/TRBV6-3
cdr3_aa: TSDPTGERDQPQH

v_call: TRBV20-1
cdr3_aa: SVSGASYEQY

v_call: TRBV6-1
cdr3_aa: ASTVEAKNTQY

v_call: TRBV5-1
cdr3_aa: ASSFGRGLVYNEQF

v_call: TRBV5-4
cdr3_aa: ANIWGQGNSETF

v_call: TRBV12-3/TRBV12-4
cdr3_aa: ATWTELVSGVNILT

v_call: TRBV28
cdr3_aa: ASSLPDNTGAF

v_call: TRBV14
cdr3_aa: ASSQEPRGRTGELF

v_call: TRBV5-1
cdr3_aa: SSSLGQNNEQF

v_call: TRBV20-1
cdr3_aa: SARRVGLAGSYEQY

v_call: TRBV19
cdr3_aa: ASITGGSLAGVNEQF

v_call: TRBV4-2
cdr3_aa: ASSQEALASGNEQL

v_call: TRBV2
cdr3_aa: ASSEARGESEKLF

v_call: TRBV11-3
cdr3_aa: ASSLSGISGSASQNIQY

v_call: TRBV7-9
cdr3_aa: ASGEGEKY

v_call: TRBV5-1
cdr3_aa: ASSLHRNTGELF

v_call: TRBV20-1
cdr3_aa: SVRSLSGGNSPLH

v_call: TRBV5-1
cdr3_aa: ASSLEAGTSGIKY

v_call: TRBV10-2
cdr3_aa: ASRAWSSGELF

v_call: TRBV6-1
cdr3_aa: ASTHLGGTDNQPQH

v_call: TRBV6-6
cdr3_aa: ACGYRDTEY

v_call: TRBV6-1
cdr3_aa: VSNVVAGGAYGYT

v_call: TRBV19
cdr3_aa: ASSISRIPGELP

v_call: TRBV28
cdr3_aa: ASNPLGTQNGYT